This TCR beta chain appears in the sequencing data of a study of T cell changes during pregnancy in multiple sclerosis. Profiled with immunoSEQ multiplex PCR; TCRdb holds only in-frame clones, not every one. The sample carries 52,000 or so clones, around 90% recorded once. The CDR3 spans 12 residues. Germline CDR1 and CDR2: SGHRS and YFSETQ. Trimming removed 4 bases at V and 6 bases at J, with 9 bases between. The TCR originated in a female donor with multiple sclerosis, enrolled in a pregnancy study. The chain carries TRBV5-1 and TRBJ2-3, with D unresolved. The material sequenced was CD4+ T cells from peripheral blood mononuclear cells, taken in the first trimester of pregnancy. The DNA for the CDR3 is TGCGCCAGCAGCCGCGAGTGGGATACGCAGTATTTT. Translated, it gives CASSREWDTQYF. The entire variable domain, with the rest obtained from reference TRBV5-1 and TRBJ2-3, is as follows: KAGVTQTPRYLIKTRGQQVTLSCSPISGHRSVSWYQQTPGQGLQFLFEYFSETQRNKGNFPGRFSGRQFSNSRSEMNVSTLELGDSALYLCASSREWDTQYFGPGTRLTVL.